The 22 T cell receptor beta chains given below trace back to one sample, sequenced in a study of response to subunit inactivated influenza vaccine. Via MiXCR, TCRdb re-called the RT-PCR reads, giving one row per CDR3 protein. The sample holds about 300,000 distinct CDR3 sequences, 22% seen once. Sequencing used PBMCs from blood, obtained about 20 months after vaccination. These receptors originate from a man between 50 and 69 years old who received an inactivated influenza vaccine.

This clonotype was observed a handful of times. The chain joins TRBV3-1 to TRBJ1-1; no reliable D call. Germline assignment: CDR1 LGHDT and CDR2 YNNKEL (reference sequence). The V gene lost 7 bases and the J gene lost 1 base, with 13 bases spanning the gap. CDR3 length: 14 amino acids. CDR3 in amino acids: CASTPGRENTEAFF. CDR3 sequence (DNA): TGTGCCAGCACTCCGGGGAGGGAGAACACTGAAGCTTTCTTT.

CDR3 coding DNA: TGCGCCAGCAGCTTGCGACGGGGGGGCGTCAATGAGCAGTTCTTC. Translating gives CASSLRRGGVNEQFF. The V gene is TRBV5-1, the J gene TRBJ2-1; 8 nucleotides match TRBD2. The CDR3 covers 15 residues. The germline CDR1 and CDR2 sequences are SGHRS and YFSETQ. V was pared by 1 base and J by 6 bases, with 6 bases of the junction left unmatched.

V usage is TRBV12-3 or TRBV12-4 and J usage is TRBJ2-3, with D tentatively TRBD1 or TRBD2 (6 bases each). Trimming left V 7 bases short and J 0 bases short, with 17 bases between. The CDR3 covers 16 residues. The CDR3 nucleotides are TGTGCCAGCACCCCCCCGGGGGCAGCTAGCACAGATACGCAGTATTTT. This translates into CASTPPGAASTDTQYF.

This clonotype appeared many times. V usage is TRBV9 and J usage is TRBJ1-1, with D uncertain. Trimming pared 0 bases from V and 5 bases from J, leaving 14 bases between. The germline V gene has CDR1 SGDLS and CDR2 YYNGEE. The CDR3 consists of 15 residues. The CDR3 protein is CASSVAGGRGTEAFF. The CDR3 nucleotides read TGTGCCAGCAGCGTAGCGGGAGGGAGAGGGACTGAAGCTTTCTTT.

This clonotype was seen more than once but under ten times. The V and J genes are TRBV6-5 and TRBJ1-5; D is ambiguous. The germline V gene has CDR1 MNHEY and CDR2 SVGAGI. V was clipped by 2 bases and J by 4 bases, with 6 bases between them. This CDR3 has 13 residues. The CDR3 DNA reads as TGTGCCAGCAGTTACGGCGTTAATCAGCCCCAGCATTTT. It is translated as CASSYGVNQPQHF.

This clonotype came up many times. The chain joins TRBV12-3 or TRBV12-4 to TRBJ1-1; D is undetermined. The CDR3 sequence is 13 residues long. Trimming removed 2 bases from V and 2 bases from J, with 6 bases in between. CDR3 residues: CASSLMTNTEAFF. CDR3 in DNA: TGTGCCAGCAGTTTAATGACCAACACTGAAGCTTTCTTT.

The CDR3 DNA reads TGTGCCAGCAGCCTAGGACTAGGCCCCTACGAGCAGTACTTC. Protein product: CASSLGLGPYEQYF. V usage is TRBV7-2 and J usage is TRBJ2-7; 7 bases are a match to TRBD2. V was clipped by 5 bases and J by 2 bases; unmatched bases: 6. Germline assignment: CDR1 SGHTA and CDR2 FQGNSA. The CDR3 sequence is 14 residues long.

The sample holds a few counts of this clonotype. The chain combines TRBV12-3 or TRBV12-4 with TRBJ2-5; D gene unclear. This CDR3 is built from 12 residues. The V and J ends lost 5 bases and 0 bases respectively, with 4 bases between them. The CDR3 bases are TGTGCCAGCAGTCTTCACCAAGAGACCCAGTACTTC. Translating it yields CASSLHQETQYF.

This clonotype was seen more than once but under ten times. The chain combines TRBV5-1 with TRBJ1-2, with D perhaps matching TRBD1 (5 bases). The CDR3 runs to 15 residues. Germline values: CDR1 SGHRS, CDR2 YFSETQ. Trimming took 5 bases from V and 7 from J, leaving 21 bases between them. Here the CDR3 DNA reads TGCGCCAGCAGACTCATCCCACAGGAGTCCTCTGGCTACACCTTC. Translating it yields CASRLIPQESSGYTF.

There are a few counts of this clonotype. This sequence joins TRBV7-2 and TRBJ2-3; 11 positions agree with TRBD2. Germline values: CDR1 SGHTA, CDR2 FQGNSA. The CDR3 spans 15 residues. V trimming: 5 bases; J trimming: 5 bases; junction bases outside the gene matches: 6. CDR3 residues: CASSPNGLAGDTQYF. Written as DNA, the CDR3 is TGTGCCAGCAGCCCAAACGGACTAGCGGGAGATACGCAGTATTTT.

The chain uses TRBV5-1 and TRBJ2-2, with D perhaps TRBD1 (5 bases). From germline, CDR1 is SGHRS and CDR2 YFSETQ. CDR3 length: 17 amino acids. The V end lost 3 bases, the J end lost 3 bases, and 18 bases lay between the germline ends. The CDR3 protein is CASSSNSGNYHTGELFF. Here the CDR3 DNA reads TGCGCCAGCAGCTCTAACTCAGGGAATTATCACACCGGGGAGCTGTTTTTT. Full variable domain (missing parts from reference TRBV5-1 and TRBJ2-2): KAGVTQTPRYLIKTRGQQVTLSCSPISGHRSVSWYQQTPGQGLQFLFEYFSETQRNKGNFPGRFSGRQFSNSRSEMNVSTLELGDSALYLCASSSNSGNYHTGELFFGEGSRLTVL.

The chain has TRBV7-6 and TRBJ2-7; D may be TRBD1 (6 bases). This CDR3 is 15 amino acids long. The V gene lost 1 base and the J gene lost 0 bases, with 10 bases spanning the gap. CDR1 and CDR2 (germline): SGHVS, FNYEAQ. CDR3: CASSLGQGRSYEQYF. CDR3 DNA sequence: TGTGCCAGCAGCTTAGGTCAGGGGCGCTCCTACGAGCAGTACTTC.

This sequence joins TRBV20-1 and TRBJ1-2, with unresolved D. Germline V CDR1 and CDR2: DFQATT, SNEGSKA (reference sequence). The CDR3 extends over 14 amino acids. With 2 bases removed from V and 6 bases from J, the gap between germline ends came to 16 bases. The CDR3 reads CSARPRQIGDGYTF. The CDR3 DNA sequence: TGCAGTGCTAGACCTCGACAAATAGGAGATGGCTACACCTTC.

The chain carries TRBV7-9 and TRBJ1-2; D possibly corresponds to TRBD1 (5 bases). Trimming removed 5 bases from V and 4 bases from J, with 14 bases in between. The CDR3 is 14 amino acids. The germline V gene has CDR1 SEHNR and CDR2 FQNEAQ (reference sequence). The CDR3 protein is CASSPAGGLYGYTF. The CDR3, as DNA: TGTGCCAGCAGCCCGGCCGGGGGACTCTATGGCTACACCTTC. Supplemented by reference TRBV7-9 and TRBJ1-2, the full variable domain reads DTGVSQNPRHKITKRGQNVTFRCDPISEHNRLYWYRQTLGQGPEFLTYFQNEAQLEKSRLLSDRFSAERPKGSFSTLEIQRTEQGDSAMYLCASSPAGGLYGYTFGSGTRLTVV.

The V gene is TRBV3-1, the J gene TRBJ1-3, with D perhaps matching TRBD1 (5 bases). The CDR3 length is 15 residues. The germline gives CDR1 LGHDT, CDR2 YNNKEL (reference sequence). V lost 5 bases, J lost 8 bases, and 19 bases lay in between. CDR3 DNA: TGTGCCAGCAGCACGGTCCCCGGGGGAATAGACACCATATATTTT. Translating gives CASSTVPGGIDTIYF.

This sequence joins TRBV7-9 and TRBJ2-5; no definite D call. CDR1 and CDR2 from the germline V gene are SEHNR and FQNEAQ (reference sequence). CDR3 length: 16 residues. V was shortened by 2 bases and J by 1 base, with 14 bases between the two germline ends. The CDR3 nucleotides read TGTGCCAGCAGCTTAATTGTGTGGGGTGGCCAAGAGACCCAGTACTTC. This translates into CASSLIVWGGQETQYF.

The chain is built from TRBV3-1 and TRBJ1-2, with D unclear. V lost 0 bases and J lost 14, with 10 bases in between. Germline loops: CDR1 LGHDT, CDR2 YNNKEL (reference sequence). The length of the CDR3 is 11 residues. The CDR3 DNA reads TGTGCCAGCAGCCAAGATCTGATGGTGACCTTC. Translation: CASSQDLMVTF.

This clonotype was seen at least ten times. The chain links TRBV4-1 to TRBJ1-2; weak D call: TRBD1 (5 bases). V lost 1 base, J lost 4 bases, and 16 bases lay in between. Germline V gene data show CDR1 as MGHRA and CDR2 as YSYEKL. The CDR3 is 16 residues long. The CDR3 loop reads CASSQVLRGRSYGYTF. CDR3 nucleotide sequence: TGCGCCAGCAGCCAAGTGTTAAGGGGCAGGAGCTATGGCTACACCTTC.

The CDR3 spells CASSRTFSQLGVDEQFF. Here the CDR3 DNA reads TGCGCCAGCTCTAGGACGTTTTCCCAGTTGGGTGTGGATGAGCAGTTCTTC. The rearrangement joins TRBV10-2 to TRBJ2-1; D unresolved. Trimming shortened V by 8 bases and J by 8 bases, and 28 bases separated the two germline ends. CDR3 length: 17 amino acids. Germline V gene data show CDR1 as WSHSY and CDR2 as SAAADI.

This clonotype was found a few times. The chain couples TRBV21-1 to TRBJ1-6. TRBV21-1 is classified as a pseudogene. The CDR3 extends over 20 amino acids. CDR3 DNA: TGTGCCAGCAGCAAAATAGGCAGGAGACCGGGGCCCAAATGGGATTCACCCCTCCACTTT. It yields the protein CASSKIGRRPGPKWDSPLHF.

The chain recombines TRBV6-5 with TRBJ2-1, with TRBD2 matching 14 bases. The CDR3 length is 15 residues. With V trimmed by 4 bases and J by 8 bases, 4 bases remained unmatched. The V gene's germline CDR1 is MNHEY and CDR2 SVGAGI. This CDR3 reads CASSSTSGRAYEQFF. The CDR3 nucleotides are TGTGCCAGCAGTTCGACTAGCGGGAGGGCCTATGAGCAGTTCTTC.

This clonotype appeared a few times. The genes are TRBV24-1 and TRBJ2-3; 9 bases are a match to TRBD1. The ends lost 1 base at V and 4 bases at J; junction bases unmatched: 5. Germline assignment: CDR1 KGHDR and CDR2 SFDVKD. This CDR3 contains 16 residues. The CDR3 bases are TGTGCCACCAGTGATTTAGGGACAGGGATCCCAGATACGCAGTATTTT. This sequence encodes CATSDLGTGIPDTQYF.